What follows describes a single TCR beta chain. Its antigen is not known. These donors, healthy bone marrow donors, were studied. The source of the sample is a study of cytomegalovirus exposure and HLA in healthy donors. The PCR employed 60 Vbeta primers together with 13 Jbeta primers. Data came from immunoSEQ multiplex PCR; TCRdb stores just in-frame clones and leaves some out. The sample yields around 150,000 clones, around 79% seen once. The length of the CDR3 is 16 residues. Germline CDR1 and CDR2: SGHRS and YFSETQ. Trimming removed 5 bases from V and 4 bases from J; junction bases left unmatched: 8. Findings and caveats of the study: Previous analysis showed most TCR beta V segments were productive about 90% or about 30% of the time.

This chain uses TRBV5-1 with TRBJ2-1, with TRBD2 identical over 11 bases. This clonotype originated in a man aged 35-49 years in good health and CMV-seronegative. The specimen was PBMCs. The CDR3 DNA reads TGCGCCAGCAGTCAAAATAGCGGGGGGGGGTACAATGAGCAGTTCTTC. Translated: CASSQNSGGGYNEQFF.